This entry lists 23 T cell receptor beta chains sequenced from one sample in a study of PD-1 blockade in classical Hodgkin lymphoma. The protocol was immunoSEQ multiplex PCR, while the TCRdb copy is restricted to in-frame clones and leaves out a portion. This table holds over 60,000 clones, around nine tenths found once. Time point: cycle 4 day 1 (C4D1), after less than seven weeks of nivolumab. Every patient experienced relapse after autologous stem cell transplantation, and brentuximab vedotin exposure varied. Here the sequenced sample was peripheral blood mononuclear cells (PBMCs), taken before the fourth cycle of nivolumab. These receptors came from a human donor with classical Hodgkin lymphoma.

This rearrangement joins TRBV6-5 to TRBJ2-7; maybe TRBD1 (5 bases). This CDR3 contains 12 residues. The germline V gene encodes CDR1 MNHEY and CDR2 SVGAGI. Trimming cost V 5 bases and J 4 bases, with 9 bases left between them. DNA for the CDR3: TGTGCCAGCAGTAACCAGGGATACGAGCAGTACTTC. This gives the protein CASSNQGYEQYF.

The chain carries TRBV6-6 and TRBJ2-7, with 8 nucleotides matching TRBD2. Germline V gene lookup returns CDR1 MNHNY and CDR2 SVGAGI (reference sequence). With V trimmed by 5 bases and J by 4 bases, 10 bases remained unmatched. This CDR3 contains 15 residues. CDR3 sequence (DNA): TGTGCCAGCAGTCCCCGGAGCGGGAGCCCTTACGAGCAGTACTTC. Residues: CASSPRSGSPYEQYF.

J is TRBJ2-1 and V is TRBV5-1, with a weak D call TRBD2 (6 bases). Germline CDR1 is SGHRS and CDR2 is YFSETQ. V lost 0 bases and J lost 2, with 21 bases in between. The CDR3 sequence is 19 residues long. CDR3 DNA: TGCGCCAGCAGCTTGGCCCCCGGGAGAATGATTTTCACCTACAATGAGCAGTTCTTC. This gives the protein CASSLAPGRMIFTYNEQFF.

V is TRBV5-1 and J is TRBJ2-1, with D hard to call. There are 14 residues in the CDR3. Germline assignment: CDR1 SGHRS and CDR2 YFSETQ. Trimming removed 5 bases from V and 5 bases from J, with 14 bases in between. This CDR3 is CASRLQQQNNEQFF. CDR3 bases: TGCGCCAGCAGATTACAACAGCAAAACAATGAGCAGTTCTTC.

This clone was recorded a few times. The chain joins TRBV4-1 to TRBJ2-5, with 11 bases lining up with TRBD2. The V and J ends lost 2 bases and 5 bases, in that order; junction bases with no gene match: 4. The germline V gene has CDR1 MGHRA and CDR2 YSYEKL. The CDR3 extends over 15 amino acids. The CDR3 here is CASSQPSGGRETQYF. CDR3 bases: TGCGCCAGCAGCCAACCTAGCGGGGGGCGGGAGACCCAGTACTTC.

V is TRBV15 and J is TRBJ1-5; no firm D call. V was pared by 3 bases and J by 3 bases, with 6 bases between. The CDR3 spans 13 residues. Germline V CDR1 and CDR2: LNHNV, YYDKDF (reference sequence). The CDR3 bases are TGTGCCACCAGCAGCACCTACAATCAGCCCCAGCATTTT. This codes for CATSSTYNQPQHF.

This sequence joins TRBV27 and TRBJ2-4, with D possibly being TRBD1 (6 bases). V lost 8 bases and J lost 6, with 11 bases in between. This CDR3 has 12 amino acids. Germline CDR1 is MNHEY and CDR2 is SMNVEV (reference sequence). As DNA, the CDR3 is TGTGCCAGCGCCGCCAGGGGAAACATTCAGTACTTC. Residues: CASAARGNIQYF.

The chain uses TRBV29-1 and TRBJ2-1; weak D call: TRBD2 (5 bases). Per the germline V gene, CDR1 is SQVTM and CDR2 is ANQGSEA. V was pared by 7 bases and J by 4 bases, with 23 bases between. The CDR3 has 16 residues. This CDR3 reads CSGRGGNTRDYNEQFF. In nucleotides, the CDR3 is TGCAGCGGCCGCGGCGGTAATACCCGGGATTACAATGAGCAGTTCTTC.

The chain uses TRBV6-4 and TRBJ2-1, with 12 nucleotides matching TRBD1. The V segment lost 8 bases and the J segment 3 bases; nucleotides outside the gene matches: 8. CDR1 and CDR2 from the germline V gene are MRHNA and SNTAGT. The CDR3 is 16 residues long. CDR3 sequence reads: CASRRDRGRGYNEQFF. In DNA, the CDR3 is TGTGCCAGCCGCAGGGACAGGGGGCGAGGCTACAATGAGCAGTTCTTC.

The chain has TRBV28 and TRBJ1-1; no clear D gene. The V gene lost 3 bases and the J gene lost 0 bases, with 8 bases spanning the gap. Germline-derived CDR1 and CDR2 are MDHEN and SYDVKM. The CDR3 sequence is 14 residues long. The CDR3 DNA reads as TGTGCCAGCAGTTTTGGTAAGATGAACACTGAAGCTTTCTTT. Amino acids: CASSFGKMNTEAFF.

V gene TRBV7-3 combines with J gene TRBJ1-2; D might be TRBD1 (5 bases). With 0 bases removed from V and 7 bases from J, the gap between germline ends came to 18 bases. Germline-derived CDR1 and CDR2 are SGHTA and FQGTGA. This CDR3 spans 16 amino acids. This CDR3 reads CASSLTGWGFVGGYTF. CDR3 nucleotides: TGTGCCAGCAGCTTAACCGGGTGGGGGTTTGTCGGTGGCTACACCTTC.

Points on this clone: Relative to the germline gene, one junction end is altered; a read error may explain this. The J gene is TRBJ2-7, the V gene TRBV7-9; 9 bases align to TRBD2. The CDR3 has 16 amino acids. The V gene's germline CDR1 is SEHNR and CDR2 FQNEAQ (reference sequence). The CDR3 DNA reads as TGTGTCAGCAGCTTAGGTGCTAGCGGGGTCTCCTACGATCAGTACTTC. Encoded protein: CVSSLGASGVSYDQYF.

The V call is TRBV7-9, the J call TRBJ1-1, with unresolved D. This CDR3 region has 17 residues. Germline loops: CDR1 SEHNR, CDR2 FQNEAQ (reference sequence). V was pared by 4 bases and J by 0 bases, with 18 bases between. The CDR3 DNA follows: TGTGCCAGCAGCTATCAATTTAATGTTCAGGTGAACACTGAAGCTTTCTTT. Its translation is CASSYQFNVQVNTEAFF.

The chain links TRBV11-2 to TRBJ2-5; possibly TRBD2 for D (6 bases). CDR1 and CDR2 from the germline V gene are SGHAT and FQNNGV. The CDR3 covers 14 residues. The V and J ends lost 5 bases and 2 bases respectively, with 12 bases between them. The CDR3 loop is CASSPGGTQETQYF. The DNA for the CDR3 is TGTGCCAGCAGCCCCGGGGGAACACAAGAGACCCAGTACTTC.

J is TRBJ2-7 and V is TRBV18, with D maybe TRBD1 (5 bases). There are 14 residues in the CDR3. Trimming took off 4 bases at V and 0 bases at J, with 10 bases between the two ends. CDR1 KGHSH and CDR2 LQKENI come from the germline V gene. As DNA, the CDR3 is TGTGCCAGCTCACAGGACACCTACTCCTACGAGCAGTACTTC. It specifies CASSQDTYSYEQYF.

This clone came up once. This chain links TRBV28 with TRBJ2-7; D gene ambiguous. The germline V gene has CDR1 MDHEN and CDR2 SYDVKM. Trimming shortened V by 8 bases and J by 4 bases, and 12 bases separated the two germline ends. This CDR3 contains 12 residues. CDR3 nucleotide sequence: TGTGCCAGCGGGAATAATTTATACGAGCAGTACTTC. Translating gives CASGNNLYEQYF.

The chain carries TRBV2 and TRBJ2-2; tentative D call: TRBD1 (6 bases). CDR3 size: 14 residues. Trimming left V 9 bases short and J 2 bases short, with 13 bases between. CDR1 is SNHLY, CDR2 FYNNEI, per germline. This CDR3 is CASRQVRNTGELFF. The CDR3, as DNA: TGTGCCAGTCGACAGGTCAGAAACACCGGGGAGCTGTTTTTT.

This clone was found once. This rearrangement joins TRBV27 to TRBJ2-1, with 10 nucleotides matching TRBD2. Germline V gives CDR1 MNHEY, CDR2 SMNVEV (reference sequence). CDR3 length: 16 amino acids. With 2 bases clipped from V and 0 bases from J, the junction kept 1 base outside the gene matches. As DNA, the CDR3 is TGTGCCAGCAGTTTAGCTAGCGGGAGCTCCTACAATGAGCAGTTCTTC. Translation: CASSLASGSSYNEQFF.

V gene TRBV9 combines with J gene TRBJ1-1; a possible D gene is TRBD1 (6 bases). From germline, CDR1 is SGDLS and CDR2 YYNGEE. V lost 4 bases and J lost 1, with 20 bases in between. The CDR3 spans 17 residues. In DNA form, the CDR3 reads TGTGCCAGCAGCCCCCGATACGGGACAAGGCAGAACACTGAAGCTTTCTTT. Protein: CASSPRYGTRQNTEAFF.

The CDR3 DNA reads TGTGCCAGTAGTATAGGCTCCCTTAGAGCCTACGAGCAGTACTTC. This gives the protein CASSIGSLRAYEQYF. V and J are TRBV19 and TRBJ2-7; no clear D. V was shortened by 1 base and J by 2 bases, with 12 bases between the two germline ends. Germline V lookup: CDR1 LNHDA, CDR2 SQIVND (reference sequence). The CDR3 is made up of 15 amino acids.

The CDR3 here is CASSKFMNTEAFF. DNA of the CDR3: TGTGCCAGTAGTAAATTCATGAACACTGAAGCTTTCTTT. This chain uses TRBV19 with TRBJ1-1; no clear D gene. V dropped 4 bases and J dropped 0 bases, with 6 bases sitting between them. Germline V CDR1 and CDR2: LNHDA, SQIVND (reference sequence). This CDR3 region has 13 residues.

In DNA form, the CDR3 reads TGTGCCAGCAGCTGGACGGGGAGTACTGAAGCTTTCTTT. The encoded protein is CASSWTGSTEAFF. The V call is TRBV5-5, the J call TRBJ1-1; D is unclear. The CDR3 loop spans 13 amino acids. In germline, CDR1 is SGHKS, CDR2 YYEKEE (reference sequence). The ends were cut back, 3 bases at V and 5 bases at J, with 11 bases in the middle.

This clone was seen only once. The rearrangement uses TRBV7-9 and TRBJ2-1; TRBD2 matches 15 bases. The CDR3 extends over 17 amino acids. Germline V lookup: CDR1 SEHNR, CDR2 FQNEAQ (reference sequence). V shed 5 bases, J shed 12 bases, and the junction held 14 bases outside the gene matches. The CDR3 DNA reads TGTGCCAGCAGCCCGAGGACTAGCGGGGGGGCCAGCATCAGGCAGTTCTTC. Amino acids: CASSPRTSGGASIRQFF.